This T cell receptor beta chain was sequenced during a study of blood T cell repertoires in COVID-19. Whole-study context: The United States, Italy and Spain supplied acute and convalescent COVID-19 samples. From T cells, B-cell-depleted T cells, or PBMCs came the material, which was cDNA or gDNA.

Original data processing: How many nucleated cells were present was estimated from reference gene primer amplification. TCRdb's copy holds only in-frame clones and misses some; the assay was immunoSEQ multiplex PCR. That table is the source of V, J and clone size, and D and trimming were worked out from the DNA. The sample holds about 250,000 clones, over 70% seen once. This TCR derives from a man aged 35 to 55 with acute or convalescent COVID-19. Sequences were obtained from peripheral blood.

The CDR3 bases are TGTGCCAGCAGCCCCCGGGGTTGGCAGCGGAGGGCCTACAATGAGCAGTTCTTC. This gives the protein CASSPRGWQRRAYNEQFF. The chain uses TRBV3-1 (or the pseudogene TRBV3-2) and TRBJ2-1, with D tentatively TRBD2 (6 bases). Deletions cut 4 bases from V and 2 bases from J, with 21 bases between. CDR1 and CDR2 (germline): LGHDT, YNNKEL (reference sequence). The CDR3 is made up of 18 amino acids.